The entry that follows covers one T cell receptor beta chain sequence. Its antigen is still unknown. This PCR relied on a set of 60 Vbeta primers and 13 Jbeta primers. Data came from immunoSEQ multiplex PCR; TCRdb stores just in-frame clones and leaves some out. Among some 150,000 clones listed, about 75% were seen once. The data were taken from a study of cytomegalovirus exposure and HLA in healthy donors. Study-wide results and limits: Later analysis reportedly placed an Asian-associated ancestry cluster below the roughly 680-donor mean in N-insertions. Apparent HLA restriction characterized most CMV-associated TCR beta chains in a later analysis. Analysis performed later showed TCR beta chains linked to HLA being more clonally expanded than equally common others. Among TCR beta chains, those listed as cytomegalovirus-associated numbered some 170.

Losses at the gene ends were 2 bases for V and 7 bases for J; bases not matched to a gene: 10. Per the germline V gene, CDR1 is SGHTA and CDR2 is FQGTGA. This CDR3 is built from 16 residues. This sequence joins TRBV7-3 and TRBJ2-1; TRBD2 agrees at 8 bases. Input material: PBMCs. This clonotype was sampled from a male donor in good health and CMV-seronegative. The CDR3 protein is CASSLRSGRVVNEQFF. The CDR3 nucleotides are TGTGCCAGCAGCTTACGGAGCGGGAGAGTGGTGAATGAGCAGTTCTTC.